This TCR beta chain originates from a study of blood T cell repertoires in COVID-19. The authors' processing: Amplifying reference gene primers gave estimates of nucleated cell counts. Repertoires were generated with immunoSEQ multiplex PCR, while TCRdb's copy carries only in-frame clones and drops some. That table furnishes V, J and clone size, whereas the DNA furnished D and trimming. Here the sample spans 95,000 to 100,000 clones, roughly four fifths being singletons. This clone occurred a few times. The length of the CDR3 is 16 residues. Germline V gene data show CDR1 as LNHDA and CDR2 as SQIVND (reference sequence). After removal of 5 bases from V and 1 base from J, the junction contained 5 bases not matched to a gene.

This clonotype was sampled from a man in his 70s with acute or convalescent COVID-19. The J gene is TRBJ2-1, the V gene TRBV19; TRBD2 matches 10 bases. Sequencing used peripheral blood. CDR3 bases: TGTGCCAGTAGTCCTCAACTAGCGGGATCCTACAATGAGCAGTTCTTC. Protein sequence: CASSPQLAGSYNEQFF.